The clone carrying this T cell receptor beta chain came up a few times. Its antigen is as yet unknown. In TCRdb, the 5' RACE reads were re-called with MiXCR into one record per CDR3 protein. The top ten hold over 0.5% of the sample, which has just over 450,000 distinct CDR3 sequences, 14% seen once. The sample is drawn from a study of identical twins. Notes on the study in general: Whereas memory repertoires showed no such difference, abundant cord blood beta clonotypes carried fewer insertions. Out-of-frame alpha sequences shared between twins exhibited an excess of low generation probability. Researchers caution that invariant MAIT and iNKT cells could partly confound zero-insertion analyses. Where beta out-of-frame sequences were concerned, excess twin sharing was weaker.

The sample also formed part of further work on yellow fever vaccine responses in identical twins.

The receptor was derived from a woman between 18 and 30 years old in good health. Source material: CD4+ T cells sorted from blood.

Written as DNA, the CDR3 is TGCAGCGTCCGGACTAGCGGGATCTACGAGCAGTACTTC. Amino acids: CSVRTSGIYEQYF. This rearrangement joins TRBV29-1 to TRBJ2-7, with 12 bases that match TRBD2. Unmatched junction bases numbered 3, after V lost 6 bases and J lost 3 bases. Per germline, CDR1 SQVTM and CDR2 ANQGSEA. The CDR3 runs to 13 residues.